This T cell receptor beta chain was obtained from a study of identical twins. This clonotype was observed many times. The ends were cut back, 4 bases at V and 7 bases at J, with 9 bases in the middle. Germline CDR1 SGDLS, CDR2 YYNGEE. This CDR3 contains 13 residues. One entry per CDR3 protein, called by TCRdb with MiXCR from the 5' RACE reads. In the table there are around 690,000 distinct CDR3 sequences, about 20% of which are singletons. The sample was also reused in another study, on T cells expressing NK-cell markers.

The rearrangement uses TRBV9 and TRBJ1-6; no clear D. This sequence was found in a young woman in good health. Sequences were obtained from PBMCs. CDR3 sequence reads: CASSLARNSPLHF. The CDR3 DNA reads TGTGCCAGCAGCTTAGCAAGGAATTCACCCCTCCACTTT.